Reported below is one T cell receptor beta chain. Antigen specificity is unknown. Germline lookup yields CDR1 SGHRS and CDR2 YFSETQ. Germline trimming cut 4 bases from V and 8 bases from J; bases unmatched to any gene: 9. The CDR3 loop spans 14 amino acids. This sample stems from a study of blood T cells in healthy people across ages. Study-wide results and caveats: Both naive CD4+ cell counts and diversity were greater in long-lived donors than in aged donors.

A second 7 to 11 cycle PCR used barcoded and J-beta primers. Each CDR3 protein is one row after TCRdb ran MiXCR on the 5' RACE reads. The sample holds about 1.6 million distinct CDR3 sequences, 30% to 40% seen once. Sequencing used blood. The sequence was collected from a woman aged 25 to 45 in good health. This sequence joins TRBV5-1 and TRBJ2-4, with 7 bases matching TRBD2. This CDR3 reads CASSLRGGGDIQYF. CDR3 nucleotides: TGCGCCAGCAGCCTCCGCGGGGGAGGTGACATTCAGTACTTC. Full variable domain (remainder filled in from reference TRBV5-1 and TRBJ2-4): KAGVTQTPRYLIKTRGQQVTLSCSPISGHRSVSWYQQTPGQGLQFLFEYFSETQRNKGNFPGRFSGRQFSNSRSEMNVSTLELGDSALYLCASSLRGGGDIQYFGAGTRLSVL.